This TCR beta chain was retrieved from a study of PD-L1 blockade in urothelial cancer (dated by TCRdb to about 2017). Study-wide context: Therapy was started in the mid-2010s for all patients, and atezolizumab 1,200 mg was administered intravenously every 3 weeks. About 90% of the 29 patients were identified as males with urothelial cancer of bladder origin, and a prior smoking history was reported by 18 of 29 patients. An ECOG performance status of 0 or 1 was recorded for the patients, and 0 to 3 prior chemotherapy regimens had been received by the patients. Blood samples were analyzed at 3 weeks after treatment start (second dose) and at 6 weeks after treatment start. Blood samples gave median yields of roughly 150,000 T cells and 80,000 or so unique TCRs, along with a median clonality of approximately 0.08. The study, an exploratory multi-omic analysis, examined somatic, immune and clinical correlates of response to PD-L1 blockade with atezolizumab in urothelial cancer. Pretreatment tumor samples and matched peripheral blood, collected serially before and after atezolizumab treatment, underwent TCR sequencing. Durable clinical benefit was defined as a progression-free survival longer than 6 months, and TCR features were additionally tested against progression-free survival and overall survival. Whole exome sequencing and RNA sequencing of pretreatment tumors were performed alongside TCR sequencing in the same patients. Durable clinical benefit was achieved by nine patients and was not achieved by 20 patients. Under 30 patients had pretreatment blood TCR-seq, about 25 had at least one posttreatment blood collection, and about 25 had tumor TCR-seq. Results and caveats for the whole study, not just this receptor: Because the sample size was small (n ≈ 27) and many exploratory analyses were performed, the results are intended to be hypothesis-generating. Patients with durable benefit showed greater expansion of tumor-associated TCR clones in peripheral blood 3 weeks after starting treatment (n ≈ 22, p = 0.022). A pretreatment peripheral blood TCR clonality below the median was linked to improved progression-free and overall survival.

A cohort of about 31 patients with locally advanced or metastatic urothelial carcinoma, treated at Memorial Sloan Kettering on a trial protocol, was included. Peripheral blood mononuclear cells were collected pretreatment and during treatment, at between 1 and 8 total time points per patient. The Qiagen DNeasy Blood extraction kit was used to purify genomic DNA from total PBMCs and tumor samples. PBMCs were collected pretreatment and during treatment, and were isolated and stored as previously described. With regard to this clone: The antigen it binds to is not known. Nothing much larger sits one base from this clone, and base qualities are not available.

Each PCR received spiked-in synthetic TCR analog templates so that absolute template abundance could be estimated from read counts. Using the immunoSEQ assay, TCRbeta CDR3 regions were amplified from genomic DNA with bias-controlled V and J gene primers. Rearranged TCRbeta segments were sequenced at approximately 20X coverage. For the original study's pipeline: Sequencing errors were corrected by clustering and CDR3s were annotated against IMGT to assign V, D and J genes. Only productive TCRbeta rearrangements were used in downstream analyses, excluding out-of-frame or stop-codon sequences. Clonality was computed as one minus Shannon entropy normalized by the log of the number of unique productive sequences. Fisher's exact test with Benjamini-Hochberg correction, using a cutoff of adjusted p below 0.01, was how clones that differed between time points or between blood and tumor were identified. This immuneACCESS table, as held by TCRdb, lists in-frame sequences with V and J called but not all clones. Of the missing ones, under half trace to an unresolved V gene in checked studies; the others have no known cause. The V and J calls and clone size were taken over from that table, and D and trimming were inferred from the DNA. In this sample the table shows under 130,000 clones, approximately 85% of which occur a single time. 2% to 3% of the sample is held by the ten biggest clonotypes.

In the germline V gene, CDR1 corresponds to SGHRS and CDR2 to YFSETQ. The CDR3 runs 15 amino acids, cysteine and phenylalanine included. Just CDR3 DNA is preserved here, 45 bases in frame from base 1. For this chain, trimming is 4 bases at the V end and 0 bases at the J end, and the number of junction bases without a gene match is 4. Here the chain combines TRBV5-1 and TRBJ2-7, with 10 bases in between that match TRBD1. The material sequenced was PBMCs, taken around atezolizumab (anti-PD-L1) treatment. The clonotype originates from a man in his fifties with urothelial cancer. The CDR3 protein sequence reads: CASSRDRGLSYEQYF. The nucleotide sequence reads TGCGCCAGCAGCAGAGACAGGGGGCTCTCCTACGAGCAGTACTTC.